This passage covers 21 T cell receptor beta chains from one sample sequenced in a study of early T cells in non-severe SARS-CoV-2 infection. MiXCR, applied by TCRdb to the 5' RACE reads, yields one record per CDR3 protein. The sample carries some 35,000 distinct CDR3 sequences, 5.5% to 8% recorded once. Here the sequenced sample was whole blood, taken at baseline. All receptors come from an adult who was a healthcare worker with PCR-confirmed SARS-CoV-2 infection or an uninfected control (not recorded which).

This clonotype was found many times. The J gene is TRBJ1-2, the V gene TRBV28, with 10 bases aligning to TRBD1. This CDR3 is built from 14 residues. The V segment lost 2 bases and the J segment 8 bases; nucleotides outside the gene matches: 5. Germline V CDR1 and CDR2: MDHEN, SYDVKM. The CDR3 nucleotides are TGTGCCAGCAGTTTAGGACAGGGGGTCGGAGGCTACACCTTC. Amino acids: CASSLGQGVGGYTF.

Ten or more counts support this clonotype. The chain combines TRBV6-6 with TRBJ2-5; 7 bases line up with TRBD1. The CDR3 is 17 residues long. Germline CDR1 is MNHNY and CDR2 is SVGAGI (reference sequence). V lost 5 bases and J lost 0; bases outside the gene matches: 12. Here the CDR3 reads CASSGRDSLGYQETQYF. As DNA, the CDR3 is TGTGCCAGCAGTGGACGGGACAGCCTGGGGTACCAAGAGACCCAGTACTTC.

This clonotype turned up a few times. The V call is TRBV7-9, the J call TRBJ1-1; D is possibly TRBD1 (6 bases). From germline, CDR1 is SEHNR and CDR2 FQNEAQ (reference sequence). The CDR3 covers 17 residues. The V end was cut by 4 bases, the J end by 1 base, with 19 bases between. The CDR3: CASSSWSGAGPNTEAFF. CDR3 bases: TGTGCCAGCAGCTCCTGGTCGGGGGCAGGACCGAACACTGAAGCTTTCTTT.

This clonotype was recorded many times. This chain links TRBV20-1 with TRBJ1-4; the D is unclear. Germline V gene sequence: CDR1 DFQATT, CDR2 SNEGSKA (reference sequence). Trimming pared 0 bases from V and 0 bases from J, leaving 11 bases between. The CDR3 runs to 16 residues. The CDR3 DNA follows: TGCAGTGCTAGAGATCTTTTGAGGGCAACTAATGAAAAACTGTTTTTT. Protein: CSARDLLRATNEKLFF.

J is TRBJ1-1 and V is TRBV6-5; D is perhaps TRBD1 (6 bases). V was trimmed by 0 bases and J by 7 bases, leaving 12 bases between them. The CDR3 runs 14 residues. Germline V CDR1 and CDR2: MNHEY, SVGAGI. The CDR3 protein is CASSYSARGDEAFF. The CDR3 DNA reads TGTGCCAGCAGTTACTCAGCGAGGGGGGATGAAGCTTTCTTT.

This clonotype showed up many times. This chain uses TRBV7-6 with TRBJ2-2, with 7 nucleotides matching TRBD2. V trimming: 5 bases; J trimming: 1 base; junction bases outside the gene matches: 4. CDR3 length: 15 residues. Germline V lookup: CDR1 SGHVS, CDR2 FNYEAQ. This chain's CDR3 is CASSPSGVNTGELFF. Written as DNA, the CDR3 is TGTGCCAGCAGCCCTAGCGGCGTGAACACCGGGGAGCTGTTTTTT.

This clonotype has ten or more counts. The chain has TRBV7-9 and TRBJ2-1; D may be TRBD1 (5 bases). This CDR3 comprises 15 residues. V shed 4 bases and J shed 6 bases, with 16 bases lying between them. Germline V gene sequence: CDR1 SEHNR, CDR2 FQNEAQ (reference sequence). The CDR3 DNA sequence: TGTGCCAGCAGCTCAAGGGGTTGGACCGGCAATGAGCAGTTCTTC. This codes for CASSSRGWTGNEQFF.

At least ten counts were recorded for this clonotype. This chain connects TRBV7-9 to TRBJ2-7, with 9 bases matching TRBD1. CDR1 and CDR2 (germline): SEHNR, FQNEAQ (reference sequence). The CDR3 length is 14 residues. The V gene end was trimmed by 5 bases and the J gene end by 3 bases; junction bases not matched to a gene: 5. The CDR3 DNA reads TGTGCCAGCAGCCTTGGACAGGGGTACTACGAGCAGTACTTC. This codes for CASSLGQGYYEQYF.

Ten or more counts support this clonotype. The chain has TRBV27 and TRBJ2-5, with unresolved D. Germline loops: CDR1 MNHEY, CDR2 SMNVEV (reference sequence). The CDR3 loop spans 15 amino acids. Trimming cost V 8 bases and J 1 base, with 17 bases left between them. Written as DNA, the CDR3 is TGTGCCAGCGCTACCACGACACCACCCCAAGAGACCCAGTACTTC. Translated, it gives CASATTTPPQETQYF.

The table lists this clonotype with a few counts. J is TRBJ2-1 and V is TRBV19, with 12 positions matching TRBD2. CDR3 length: 16 amino acids. V lost 5 bases to trimming and J lost 10 bases; unmatched junction nucleotides: 12. In germline, CDR1 is LNHDA, CDR2 SQIVND (reference sequence). CDR3 protein: CASSPRGTSGLREQFF. As DNA, the CDR3 is TGTGCCAGTAGTCCCAGGGGGACTAGCGGGCTTCGAGAGCAGTTCTTC.

At least ten counts were recorded for this clonotype. J is TRBJ2-1 and V is TRBV29-1; a possible D gene is TRBD2 (6 bases). V lost 6 bases and J lost 4, with 13 bases in between. This CDR3 has 13 residues. The germline gives CDR1 SQVTM, CDR2 ANQGSEA. CDR3 loop: CSVASATYNEQFF. In DNA form, the CDR3 reads TGCAGCGTGGCTAGCGCGACTTACAATGAGCAGTTCTTC.

This clonotype was picked up many times. The chain joins TRBV20-1 to TRBJ1-3, with D possibly matching TRBD1 (5 bases). V lost 2 bases, J lost 4 bases, and 12 bases lay in between. The CDR3 is 14 residues long. Germline lookup yields CDR1 DFQATT and CDR2 SNEGSKA (reference sequence). This chain's CDR3 is CSARPQGLGNTIYF. The CDR3 DNA sequence: TGCAGTGCTAGACCCCAGGGACTGGGAAACACCATATATTTT.

V and J are TRBV11-2 and TRBJ2-5, with a possible D match to TRBD2 (6 bases). V lost 2 bases and J lost 5, with 18 bases in between. The CDR3 contains 16 residues. The germline V gene encodes CDR1 SGHAT and CDR2 FQNNGV. The CDR3 protein is CASSLLLATAGETQYF. In nucleotides, the CDR3 is TGTGCCAGCAGCTTACTCCTAGCGACGGCGGGCGAGACCCAGTACTTC.

J is TRBJ2-7 and V is TRBV5-1; 8 nucleotides agree with TRBD1. V was clipped by 3 bases and J by 2 bases; unmatched bases: 1. Germline loops: CDR1 SGHRS, CDR2 YFSETQ. CDR3 length equals 13 residues. CDR3 loop: CASSSDRAYEQYF. CDR3 sequence (DNA): TGCGCCAGCAGCTCGGACAGGGCCTACGAGCAGTACTTC. Supplemented by reference TRBV5-1 and TRBJ2-7, the full variable domain reads KAGVTQTPRYLIKTRGQQVTLSCSPISGHRSVSWYQQTPGQGLQFLFEYFSETQRNKGNFPGRFSGRQFSNSRSEMNVSTLELGDSALYLCASSSDRAYEQYFGPGTRLTVT.

The gene calls are TRBV6-6 and TRBJ1-3; no clear D. The CDR3 is made up of 15 amino acids. The germline V gene encodes CDR1 MNHNY and CDR2 SVGAGI (reference sequence). V was pared by 0 bases and J by 0 bases, with 6 bases between. The CDR3 sequence: CASSYSRDSGNTIYF. The DNA for the CDR3 is TGTGCCAGCAGTTACTCAAGGGACTCTGGAAACACCATATATTTT.

This clonotype was counted ten times or more. V and J are TRBV7-3 and TRBJ1-1, with no clear D. In germline, CDR1 is SGHTA, CDR2 FQGTGA. Deletions cut 8 bases from V and 4 bases from J, with 14 bases between. This CDR3 spans 13 amino acids. The CDR3: CASGEGGGTEAFF. DNA for the CDR3: TGTGCCAGCGGAGAGGGCGGTGGCACTGAAGCTTTCTTT.

The chain joins TRBV29-1 to TRBJ1-5; TRBD1 matches 9 bases. CDR3 length equals 11 residues. CDR1 and CDR2 (germline): SQVTM, ANQGSEA. In DNA form, the CDR3 reads TGCAGTCCACAGGGGGCAAAGCCCCAGCATTTT. Amino acids: CSPQGAKPQHF.

The J gene is TRBJ2-7, the V gene TRBV12-3 or TRBV12-4, with no clear D. The CDR3 extends over 10 amino acids. The V gene lost 5 bases and the J gene lost 5 bases, with 4 bases spanning the gap. The CDR3 nucleotides read TGTGCCAGCAGTGGGCACGAGCAGTACTTC. Protein: CASSGHEQYF.

A few counts support this clonotype. The genes are TRBV27 and TRBJ2-2; 10 nucleotides match TRBD1. Germline V lookup: CDR1 MNHEY, CDR2 SMNVEV (reference sequence). Germline trimming cut 10 bases from V and 5 bases from J; bases unmatched to any gene: 10. CDR3 length equals 15 residues. CDR3 in DNA: TGTGCCACACGAACCGGGACAGGGGTAACCGGGGAGCTGTTTTTT. It is translated as CATRTGTGVTGELFF.

This clonotype was seen a handful of times. The gene calls are TRBV25-1 and TRBJ2-2; unclear D gene. Germline lookup yields CDR1 MGHDK and CDR2 SYGVNS. V dropped 1 base and J dropped 1 base, with 7 bases sitting between them. The CDR3 extends over 15 amino acids. The CDR3 here is CASSELDVNTGELFF. The CDR3 coding sequence is TGTGCCAGCAGTGAATTAGACGTGAACACCGGGGAGCTGTTTTTT.

The chain links TRBV10-2 to TRBJ2-3; 11 bases are shared with TRBD2. This CDR3 spans 18 amino acids. Germline loops: CDR1 WSHSY, CDR2 SAAADI. The V segment lost 4 bases and the J segment 1 base; nucleotides outside the gene matches: 10. Here the CDR3 DNA reads TGCGCCAGCAGTGGGGGTAGCGGGAGGGCCCTAGGCACAGATACGCAGTATTTT. Amino acid sequence: CASSGGSGRALGTDTQYF.